This is a list of T cell receptor beta chains from one sample in a study of identical twins. A single record per CDR3 protein comes from TCRdb applying MiXCR to the 5' RACE reads. The sample yields 1.5 million to 2 million distinct CDR3 sequences, under 35% seen once. Sequenced: cord blood. The receptors originated from a newborn girl in good health. CDR3s include the opening cysteine and the closing phenylalanine or tryptophan. Fields, in order: V gene, D gene, clone size, J gene, CDR3 protein, CDR3 DNA. A D gene is named only where the DNA matches it firmly. Rows give clone size only sometimes, using once, few, many, or a class for an expanded clone.

V gene: TRBV3-1; D gene: -; clone size: -; J gene: TRBJ1-1; CDR3 protein: CASSRSQGSEAFF; CDR3 DNA: TGTGCCAGCAGCCGTAGTCAGGGCTCTGAAGCTTTCTTT
V gene: TRBV6-2/TRBV6-3; D gene: TRBD1; clone size: few; J gene: TRBJ2-1; CDR3 protein: CASSYWDRGFTRQFF; CDR3 DNA: TGTGCCAGCAGTTACTGGGACAGGGGGTTTACAAGGCAGTTCTTC
V gene: TRBV7-2; D gene: -; clone size: -; J gene: TRBJ2-3; CDR3 protein: CASSRGGETDTQYF; CDR3 DNA: TGTGCCAGCAGCCGTGGAGGGGAAACAGATACGCAGTATTTT
V gene: TRBV29-1; D gene: -; clone size: -; J gene: TRBJ2-5; CDR3 protein: CSVVGRVSVDEQYF; CDR3 DNA: TGCAGCGTCGTCGGTAGGGTCTCTGTCGATGAGCAGTACTTC
V gene: TRBV28; D gene: -; clone size: -; J gene: TRBJ1-2; CDR3 protein: CASTPSRAQGYGYTF; CDR3 DNA: TGTGCCAGCACTCCCTCCAGGGCTCAGGGCTATGGCTACACCTTC
V gene: TRBV14; D gene: TRBD2; clone size: few; J gene: TRBJ2-1; CDR3 protein: CASSQDPRLAGGNEQFF; CDR3 DNA: TGTGCCAGCAGCCAAGATCCCCGACTAGCGGGAGGAAATGAGCAGTTCTTC
V gene: TRBV6-1; D gene: TRBD1; clone size: -; J gene: TRBJ1-4; CDR3 protein: CASSVPDRGWPEKLFF; CDR3 DNA: TGTGCCAGCAGTGTTCCCGACAGGGGGTGGCCTGAAAAACTGTTTTTT
V gene: TRBV20-1; D gene: -; clone size: few; J gene: TRBJ2-5; CDR3 protein: CSAQEGFIQETQYF; CDR3 DNA: TGCAGTGCCCAGGAAGGGTTCATCCAAGAGACCCAGTACTTC
V gene: TRBV5-1; D gene: TRBD1; clone size: few; J gene: TRBJ2-1; CDR3 protein: CASSLETGEYNEQFF; CDR3 DNA: TGCGCCAGCAGCTTGGAGACAGGGGAATACAATGAGCAGTTCTTC
V gene: TRBV10-3; D gene: -; clone size: -; J gene: TRBJ1-1; CDR3 protein: CAISDSFEAFF; CDR3 DNA: TGTGCCATCTCTGACTCATTTGAAGCTTTCTTT
V gene: TRBV12-3/TRBV12-4; D gene: TRBD2; clone size: few; J gene: TRBJ2-3; CDR3 protein: CASIGGRGPGTQYF; CDR3 DNA: TGTGCCAGCATTGGCGGGAGGGGCCCAGGTACGCAGTATTTT
V gene: TRBV28; D gene: -; clone size: few; J gene: TRBJ1-4; CDR3 protein: CASSLSQSRFATNEKLFF; CDR3 DNA: TGTGCCAGCAGTTTGTCTCAGAGCCGATTTGCAACTAATGAAAAACTGTTTTTT
V gene: TRBV5-1; D gene: TRBD1; clone size: few; J gene: TRBJ1-1; CDR3 protein: CASSFSDRVATEAFF; CDR3 DNA: TGCGCCAGCAGTTTCTCCGACAGGGTCGCCACTGAAGCTTTCTTT
V gene: TRBV9; D gene: TRBD2; clone size: -; J gene: TRBJ2-1; CDR3 protein: CASGRSPTLAGGPSYNEQFF; CDR3 DNA: TGTGCCAGCGGACGTTCGCCGACACTAGCGGGAGGGCCCTCCTACAATGAGCAGTTCTTC
V gene: TRBV10-3; D gene: -; clone size: -; J gene: TRBJ1-2; CDR3 protein: CAISESTAPTLYGYTF; CDR3 DNA: TGTGCCATCAGTGAGTCCACAGCTCCTACCCTGTATGGCTACACCTTC
V gene: TRBV20-1; D gene: -; clone size: -; J gene: TRBJ1-2; CDR3 protein: CSASRGPGDGYTF; CDR3 DNA: TGCAGTGCCTCTAGAGGGCCGGGCGATGGCTACACCTTC
V gene: TRBV5-1; D gene: TRBD2; clone size: -; J gene: TRBJ2-7; CDR3 protein: CASSSGLAYSYEQYF; CDR3 DNA: TGCGCCAGCAGCTCGGGACTAGCTTATTCCTACGAGCAGTACTTC
V gene: TRBV6-1; D gene: -; clone size: few; J gene: TRBJ1-6; CDR3 protein: CASSVGYSPLHF; CDR3 DNA: TGTGCCAGCAGTGTCGGTTATTCACCCCTCCACTTT
V gene: TRBV5-1; D gene: TRBD2; clone size: many; J gene: TRBJ2-1; CDR3 protein: CASSPGLAGGAYNEQFF; CDR3 DNA: TGCGCCAGCAGCCCGGGACTAGCGGGAGGTGCCTACAATGAGCAGTTCTTC
V gene: TRBV27; D gene: -; clone size: -; J gene: TRBJ1-6; CDR3 protein: CASRISSYNSPLHF; CDR3 DNA: TGTGCCAGCAGAATTAGCTCCTATAATTCACCCCTCCACTTT
V gene: TRBV7-2; D gene: -; clone size: -; J gene: TRBJ2-3; CDR3 protein: CASSQWGVSTDTQYF; CDR3 DNA: TGTGCCAGCAGCCAGTGGGGGGTCAGCACAGATACGCAGTATTTT
V gene: TRBV20-1; D gene: -; clone size: few; J gene: TRBJ2-3; CDR3 protein: CSARDVRQGTDTQYF; CDR3 DNA: TGCAGTGCTAGAGATGTTAGGCAGGGCACAGATACGCAGTATTTT
V gene: TRBV7-9; D gene: -; clone size: few; J gene: TRBJ2-1; CDR3 protein: CASSFVGSKQFF; CDR3 DNA: TGTGCCAGCAGCTTTGTAGGCTCGAAGCAGTTCTTC